The TCR beta chain described here comes from a study of shared clonotypes between healthy human individuals (dated by TCRdb to the early 2020s). General notes on the study: The cohort included three men and a couple of women between 18 and 49 years of age. Per donor, three plates each were used for CD4 naive and CD4 memory, two for CD8 naive, and one for CD8 memory. Each donor's leukapheresis produced roughly between roughly 0.9 and 9 billion PBMCs. To increase sequencing depth and limit assay-specific biases, different laboratories used diverse techniques to prepare libraries and sequence TCR repertoires. Blood TCR repertoires of roughly five healthy adults were deeply sequenced to estimate repertoire size and the extent of clonotype sharing between individuals.

The V and J ends are trimmed by 8 bases and 5 bases, leaving 13 bases between them. CDR1 and CDR2 were assigned from the germline V gene (reference sequence) as SEHNR and FQNEAQ. The CDR3, from cysteine to phenylalanine, totals 13 residues. CDR3 DNA is the only sequence kept; it has 39 bases, read in frame from the first base. The donors were healthy, HIV-negative adults who had no recently reported acute infections or vaccinations. Only Caucasian adults living in Nashville, Tennessee, USA were represented among the donors. CD4+ T cells were enriched by magnetic negative selection; naive cells were then positively selected on CD45RA, and the negative fraction formed the memory subset. After blood collection by leukapheresis, PBMCs were isolated using Ficoll-Histopaque density gradient centrifugation and then cryopreserved in the vapor phase of liquid nitrogen. Analytical flow cytometry was used to check the purity and quantity of every magnetically sorted T cell population. Genomic DNA was isolated from each sorted fraction and quantified by UV absorbance on a Nanodrop 2000c.

Note on this clone: This clone's antigen is unknown. Per-base quality was not reported, and no clone a single base away is much larger than it.

Using the deep immunoSEQ assay, multiplex PCR amplified TCR CDR3 regions from genomic DNA. Genomic DNA extracted from each cell subset was distributed evenly over all wells of several immunoSEQ 96-well plates, and each plate served as one replicate. For sorted subsets, about 200 ng genomic DNA, equal to 30,000 to 35,000 T cell genomes, was loaded into each replicate PCR. Purified libraries were quantified with a Qubit 3.0 fluorometer, sized on a Bioanalyzer 2100, and re-quantified with the KAPA Library Quantification kit. A separate single-read 150-cycle Illumina NextSeq 550 flow cell was used to sequence each immunoSEQ 96-well plate. As for how the authors treated the data: Because the immunoSEQ output held only junctional sequences and lacked quality scores, the filtering could not match the filtering applied to full-length reads. To assign V/J genes and CDR3, sequences were annotated against IMGT germline references using PyIR, a Python wrapper for IgBLAST v1.9. Reads were filtered out if the reads had weak V/J assignments (E-value above 1e-6), no CDR3, stop codons, out-of-frame junctions, or ambiguous translated residues. V3J clonotypes were defined as sequences sharing an identical inferred V gene, J gene, and CDR3 amino acid sequence. Percentage overlap between repertoires was computed as shared unique clonotypes divided by the size of the smaller repertoire. RTK rarefaction, the Chao1 estimator, and Recon v2.1 estimates of unobserved clonotypes were used to assess repertoire richness. OLGA was used to compute generation probabilities for all TCRbeta clonotypes that the gDNA method yielded from a few donors. Imported from immuneACCESS, the table was reduced by TCRdb to in-frame sequences with V and J called. These copies leave out some clones; in studies compared against another copy, an unresolved V gene accounts for under half, and the cause of the remainder is not known. The V and J calls and the clone size are those of that table, but D and trimming were determined from the DNA. This sample lists over a million clones; approximately 97% were detected once. Approximately 1.2% of the sample comes from the top ten.

Broader findings and caveats from the paper: Sampling was restricted to blood, and TCR repertoires in tissue are likely to differ from TCR repertoires in blood. Based on pairwise subsampling, the degree of clonotype sharing among donors was expected to be affected by sequencing depth. Larger estimated clonotype richness was generally found for naive subsets than for memory subsets. When several donors were compared, the shared fraction of clonotypes was about 5.5% for naive CD4, 3.5% to 4% for naive CD8, 2% to 2.5% for memory CD4, and about 0.36% for memory CD8. Even with the large sequencing depth, rarefaction of the sorted-subset datasets indicated that sequencing was incomplete. Because the study included a small number of donors, the genetic and exposure-history diversity represented was limited. Compared with non-shared clonotypes, the clonotypes found in all four sorted-subset donors had higher generation probabilities.

The sequence links TRBV7-9 to TRBJ1-5; too little of a D gene remains to name it. The receptor comes from a young man in good health. Sequenced material: naive CD4+ T cells sorted from blood. Interpreted using the paper, the cell subset or site label stands for: CD45RA+ positively selected. The CDR3 reads CASQLYRDQPQHF. The base sequence is TGTGCCAGCCAATTATACCGGGATCAGCCCCAGCATTTT.